This T cell receptor (beta chain) was recorded in a study of blood T cell repertoires in COVID-19. Study-level background: From the United States, Italy and Spain came samples of acute and convalescent COVID-19. In each case, the material was cDNA or gDNA derived from T cells, B-cell-depleted T cells, or PBMCs.

The table lists this clone with a count of one. Enrollment of patients from Seattle took place during active infection, with longitudinal follow-up. How the authors handled the data: Reference gene primer amplification yielded estimated nucleated cell counts. Method: immunoSEQ multiplex PCR; TCRdb's copy keeps in-frame clones and lacks some. From that table come the V and J calls and clone size; the DNA was used to work out D and trimming. The sample carries roughly 75,000 clones, 70% to 90% recorded once. There are 11 residues in the CDR3. CDR1 is SGHRS, CDR2 YFSETQ, per germline. Trimming took off 3 bases at V and 5 bases at J, with 5 bases between the two ends.

This sequence joins TRBV5-1 and TRBJ2-5; D is unclear. Sequencing used peripheral blood. The clonotype was recovered from a man aged 50 to 60 with COVID-19, enrolled during active disease. Here the CDR3 DNA reads TGCGCCAGCAGCTATCGGGAGACCCAGTACTTC. This codes for CASSYRETQYF.